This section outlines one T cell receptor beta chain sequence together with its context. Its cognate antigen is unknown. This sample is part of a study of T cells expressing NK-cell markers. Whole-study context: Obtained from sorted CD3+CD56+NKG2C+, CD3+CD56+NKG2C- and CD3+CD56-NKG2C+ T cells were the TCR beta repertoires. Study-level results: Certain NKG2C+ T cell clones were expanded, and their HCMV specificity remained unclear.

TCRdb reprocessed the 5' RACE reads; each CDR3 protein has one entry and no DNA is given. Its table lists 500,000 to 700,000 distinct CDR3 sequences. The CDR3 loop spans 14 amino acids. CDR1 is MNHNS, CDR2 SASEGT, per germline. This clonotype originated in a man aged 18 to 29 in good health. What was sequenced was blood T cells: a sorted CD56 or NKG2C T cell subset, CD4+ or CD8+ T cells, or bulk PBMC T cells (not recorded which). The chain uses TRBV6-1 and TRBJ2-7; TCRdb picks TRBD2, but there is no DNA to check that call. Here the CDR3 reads CASRQREGRVEQYF.